The 22 T cell receptor beta chains below were found in one sample sequenced in a study of monozygotic twins with inflammatory bowel disease (dated by TCRdb to between 2018 and 2020). Receptor libraries were prepared by 5' RACE. TCRdb names Illumina HiSeq 2500 as the instrument used. TCRdb reprocessed the reads and assigns one entry to each CDR3 protein sequence, leaving out DNA. This sample's records show approximately 420,000 distinct CDR3 sequences. The ten largest clones add up to 2% to 2.5% of the sample. The sample was blood. Source of these receptors: a human donor with ulcerative colitis or Crohn's disease, or a healthy co-twin of an affected twin (not recorded which).

The chain is built from TRBV18 and TRBJ1-2; lacking DNA, the TRBD1 call made by TCRdb goes unchecked. Germline V gene data show CDR1 as KGHSH and CDR2 as LQKENI. The CDR3 length is 14 residues. This CDR3 reads CASSPPGTNLGYTF.

V and J are TRBV19 and TRBJ1-5. The CDR3 covers 12 residues. Germline CDR1 LNHDA, CDR2 SQIVND (reference sequence). CDR3 sequence reads: CASSISNRPQHF.

The chain couples TRBV3-1 to TRBJ1-5; TCRdb's D call, TRBD1, is unchecked because there is no DNA. The CDR3 has 13 residues. CDR1 and CDR2 from the germline V gene are LGHDT and YNNKEL (reference sequence). This CDR3 reads CASSYRGNQPQHF.

The V and J genes are TRBV12-3 or TRBV12-4 and TRBJ2-5; without DNA, the TCRdb call of TRBD1 cannot be checked. The CDR3 sequence is 15 residues long. CDR3 sequence reads: CASSPRVGGVETQYF.

The rearrangement uses TRBV2 and TRBJ1-2. Germline CDR1 SNHLY, CDR2 FYNNEI. CDR3 length equals 13 residues. The CDR3 region is CASSVEGDYGYTF.

The chain recombines TRBV3-1 with TRBJ2-3. The germline gives CDR1 LGHDT, CDR2 YNNKEL (reference sequence). This CDR3 is built from 14 residues. CDR3 protein: CASSQDRSPDTQYF.

This rearrangement joins TRBV20-1 to TRBJ2-7. Germline CDR1 is DFQATT and CDR2 is SNEGSKA (reference sequence). This CDR3 is built from 13 residues. The CDR3 spells CSATGGGSYEQYF.

This chain uses TRBV18 with TRBJ1-1; the D gene TCRdb calls, TRBD1, cannot be checked with no DNA. CDR1 and CDR2 (germline): KGHSH, LQKENI. This CDR3 has 14 residues. The CDR3 is CASNPGVSHTEAFF.

The CDR3 spells CSASLVGEQYF. This chain links TRBV20-1 with TRBJ2-7. Germline V CDR1 and CDR2: DFQATT, SNEGSKA (reference sequence). The CDR3 runs 11 residues.

This chain links TRBV24-1 with TRBJ2-1; absent DNA, TCRdb's TRBD2 call cannot be checked. Per germline, CDR1 KGHDR and CDR2 SFDVKD. This CDR3 is 14 amino acids long. The CDR3 sequence: CATSGKGAYNEQFF.

The chain joins TRBV20-1 to TRBJ1-1; TCRdb's D call of TRBD1 is untestable without DNA. Germline loops: CDR1 DFQATT, CDR2 SNEGSKA (reference sequence). This CDR3 region has 15 residues. The chain's CDR3 is CSARTGSLVGTEAFF.

The chain combines TRBV7-9 with TRBJ2-3; TCRdb reports TRBD1, a call that lacks DNA to check it against. Looked up from germline, CDR1 is SEHNR and CDR2 is FQNEAQ (reference sequence). This CDR3 has 14 residues. The CDR3 loop is CASSSPGGSNTQYF.

V gene TRBV12-3 or TRBV12-4 combines with J gene TRBJ2-3; as DNA is missing, the TRBD2 call by TCRdb cannot be tested. The CDR3 has 13 amino acids. The CDR3 protein is CATSGGGTDTQYF.

V gene TRBV29-1 combines with J gene TRBJ2-2. Germline lookup yields CDR1 SQVTM and CDR2 ANQGSEA. There are 13 residues in the CDR3. CDR3 in amino acids: CSVEKANTGELFF.

This chain uses TRBV7-8 with TRBJ2-1; TCRdb gives TRBD2 as the D gene, but with no DNA this cannot be confirmed. Germline V gene sequence: CDR1 SGHVS, CDR2 FQNEAQ. This CDR3 is built from 15 residues. Here the CDR3 reads CASSLAGLPHNEQFF.

The chain's CDR3 is CATSRASRSGTDTQYF. The V call is TRBV15, the J call TRBJ2-3. The CDR3 length is 16 residues. Germline CDR1 is LNHNV and CDR2 is YYDKDF (reference sequence).

The chain joins TRBV7-2 to TRBJ1-5; the D call of TRBD1 rests on TCRdb alone, since no DNA is present to check it. Germline V CDR1 and CDR2: SGHTA, FQGNSA. This CDR3 has 14 amino acids. The CDR3 sequence: CASSPGGAPQPQHF.

V gene TRBV12-3 or TRBV12-4 combines with J gene TRBJ2-7. This CDR3 comprises 11 residues. The CDR3 protein is CASGKHGEQYF.

V and J are TRBV20-1 and TRBJ1-1. CDR1 DFQATT and CDR2 SNEGSKA come from the germline V gene (reference sequence). The CDR3 contains 12 residues. This CDR3 is CSAREWNTEAFF.

V is TRBV29-1 and J is TRBJ2-1; TCRdb's D gene call, TRBD2, goes unchecked for lack of DNA. The germline V gene has CDR1 SQVTM and CDR2 ANQGSEA. There are 11 residues in the CDR3. This CDR3 reads CSVDSVAEQFF.

This sequence joins TRBV27 and TRBJ1-4; TCRdb lists TRBD1, though no DNA is available to test this call. The CDR3 covers 16 residues. CDR1 and CDR2 from the germline V gene are MNHEY and SMNVEV (reference sequence). This CDR3 reads CASSLTYRTTNEKLFF. The variable domain in full, with the rest retrieved from reference TRBV27 and TRBJ1-4, is EAQVTQNPRYLITVTGKKLTVTCSQNMNHEYMSWYRQDPGLGLRQIYYSMNVEVTDKGDVPEGYKVSRKEKRNFPLILESPSPNQTSLYFCASSLTYRTTNEKLFFGSGTQLSVL.

The rearrangement uses TRBV7-6 and TRBJ2-3; lacking DNA, the TRBD2 call made by TCRdb goes unchecked. CDR1 is SGHVS and CDR2 is FNYEAQ in the germline V gene. CDR3 length: 16 residues. This CDR3 reads CASSPGLAASTDTQYF.